This is a list of T cell receptor beta chains from one sample in a study of beta chain features in type 1 diabetes. Data came from immunoSEQ multiplex PCR; TCRdb stores just in-frame clones and leaves some out. The data hold under 550,000 clones, with roughly 11% observed a single time. Sequenced material: naive CD4+ T cells from blood. The receptors derive from a woman younger than 35 in good health. The CDR3 runs from the conserved cysteine through the conserved F or W. Fields, in order: J gene, clone size, D gene, V gene, CDR3 DNA, CDR3 protein. D genes are given only for firm matches. Clone size appears in some rows only: once, few, many, or a class for an expanded clone.

J: TRBJ2-1; size: NA; D: NA; V: TRBV12-5; DNA: TGTGCTAGTGGTTTGGTACTAGGGCTAGCGTTAAATGAGCAGTTCTTC; CDR3: CASGLVLGLALNEQFF
J: TRBJ1-3; size: NA; D: NA; V: TRBV29-1; DNA: TGCAGCGTTTTTACAGGGAACCCCTCTGGAAACACCATATATTTT; CDR3: CSVFTGNPSGNTIYF
J: TRBJ2-1; size: few; D: NA; V: TRBV4-3; DNA: TGCGCCAGCAGCCAAGATAAGCACAGTTACAATGAGCAGTTCTTC; CDR3: CASSQDKHSYNEQFF
J: TRBJ1-6; size: few; D: NA; V: TRBV27; DNA: TGTGCCAGCAGTCCACCTGATTCACCCCTCCACTTT; CDR3: CASSPPDSPLHF
J: TRBJ1-2; size: NA; D: NA; V: TRBV2; DNA: TGTGCCAGCAGTGAACAGGGTGAAGTCGGTTATGGCTACACCTTC; CDR3: CASSEQGEVGYGYTF
J: TRBJ2-3; size: NA; D: TRBD2; V: TRBV30; DNA: TGTGCCTGGAGTTCGGCGGGAGGGACAGATACGCAGTATTTT; CDR3: CAWSSAGGTDTQYF
J: TRBJ2-5; size: NA; D: NA; V: TRBV5-1; DNA: TGCGCCAGCAGCTTGGCCGGGACAAACCAAGAGACCCAGTACTTC; CDR3: CASSLAGTNQETQYF
J: TRBJ1-3; size: NA; D: NA; V: TRBV4-2; DNA: TGTGCCAGCAGCCTGAGGGTGGTAGACACCATATATTTT; CDR3: CASSLRVVDTIYF
J: TRBJ2-2; size: few; D: TRBD1; V: TRBV9; DNA: TGTGCCAGCAGCGCTGGGACAGGGACGAACACCGGGGAGCTGTTTTTT; CDR3: CASSAGTGTNTGELFF
J: TRBJ2-5; size: few; D: NA; V: TRBV7-3; DNA: TGTGCCAGCAGCTTAACGGGCAGAGGAGAGACCCAGTACTTC; CDR3: CASSLTGRGETQYF
J: TRBJ1-1; size: few; D: NA; V: TRBV6-5; DNA: TGTGCCAGCAGTTACAAGATCGGGAGGGAGGCTTTCTTT; CDR3: CASSYKIGREAFF
J: TRBJ1-5; size: NA; D: NA; V: TRBV18; DNA: TGTGCCAGCTCACCAGGGGCTGGGAATCAGCCCCAGCATTTT; CDR3: CASSPGAGNQPQHF
J: TRBJ2-1; size: NA; D: TRBD2; V: TRBV4-1; DNA: TGCGCCAGCAGCGGGCCTCCGGGGGGCAATGAGCAGTTCTTC; CDR3: CASSGPPGGNEQFF
J: TRBJ2-3; size: few; D: TRBD2; V: TRBV4-3; DNA: TGCGCCAGCAGCCAAGCCCCGACTAGCGGGAGGGCATGGTCCGATACGCAGTATTTT; CDR3: CASSQAPTSGRAWSDTQYF
J: TRBJ2-7; size: NA; D: TRBD2; V: TRBV29-1; DNA: TGCAGCGATCTAGCGGGGACCAGCGAGCAGTACTTC; CDR3: CSDLAGTSEQYF
J: TRBJ2-3; size: few; D: TRBD1; V: TRBV19; DNA: TGTGCCAGTAGTCCCAACAGGGGCACCACAGATACGCAGTATTTT; CDR3: CASSPNRGTTDTQYF
J: TRBJ1-2; size: NA; D: NA; V: TRBV15; DNA: TGTGCCACCAGCAGAGAAACCTATGGCTACACCTTC; CDR3: CATSRETYGYTF
J: TRBJ2-3; size: NA; D: NA; V: TRBV7-8; DNA: TGTGCCAGCAGCACCTTCTGGGCGGGGATCACAGATACGCAGTATTTT; CDR3: CASSTFWAGITDTQYF
J: TRBJ2-3; size: NA; D: NA; V: TRBV6-1; DNA: TGTGCCAGCAGGCGACAGGCGAGCACAGATACGCAGTATTTT; CDR3: CASRRQASTDTQYF